These 2 T cell receptor beta chains originate from one sample sequenced in a study of cytomegalovirus exposure and HLA in healthy donors. PCR involved 60 Vbeta and 13 Jbeta primers. Sequencing used immunoSEQ multiplex PCR; TCRdb keeps in-frame clones, though not all of them. The sample has 55,000 to 65,000 clones, approximately 79% seen once. The sequenced material came from PBMCs. These receptors were obtained from a woman aged 25 to 39 in good health and CMV-seronegative.

The rearrangement uses TRBV19 and TRBJ2-7; D is ambiguous. Germline-derived CDR1 and CDR2 are LNHDA and SQIVND (reference sequence). V lost 3 bases, J lost 0 bases, and 12 bases lay in between. The CDR3 is 15 residues long. The CDR3 loop reads CASSIIVESSYEQYF. In DNA, the CDR3 is TGTGCCAGTAGTATTATCGTCGAGAGCTCCTACGAGCAGTACTTC.

This clone appeared a few times. This chain links TRBV5-6 with TRBJ1-1; no clear D. This CDR3 has 12 amino acids. Per the germline V gene, CDR1 is SGHDT and CDR2 is YYEEEE. The V gene lost 2 bases and the J gene lost 4 bases, with 6 bases spanning the gap. The CDR3, as DNA: TGTGCCAGCAGCTTCGCGGGCACTGAAGCTTTCTTT. It specifies CASSFAGTEAFF.